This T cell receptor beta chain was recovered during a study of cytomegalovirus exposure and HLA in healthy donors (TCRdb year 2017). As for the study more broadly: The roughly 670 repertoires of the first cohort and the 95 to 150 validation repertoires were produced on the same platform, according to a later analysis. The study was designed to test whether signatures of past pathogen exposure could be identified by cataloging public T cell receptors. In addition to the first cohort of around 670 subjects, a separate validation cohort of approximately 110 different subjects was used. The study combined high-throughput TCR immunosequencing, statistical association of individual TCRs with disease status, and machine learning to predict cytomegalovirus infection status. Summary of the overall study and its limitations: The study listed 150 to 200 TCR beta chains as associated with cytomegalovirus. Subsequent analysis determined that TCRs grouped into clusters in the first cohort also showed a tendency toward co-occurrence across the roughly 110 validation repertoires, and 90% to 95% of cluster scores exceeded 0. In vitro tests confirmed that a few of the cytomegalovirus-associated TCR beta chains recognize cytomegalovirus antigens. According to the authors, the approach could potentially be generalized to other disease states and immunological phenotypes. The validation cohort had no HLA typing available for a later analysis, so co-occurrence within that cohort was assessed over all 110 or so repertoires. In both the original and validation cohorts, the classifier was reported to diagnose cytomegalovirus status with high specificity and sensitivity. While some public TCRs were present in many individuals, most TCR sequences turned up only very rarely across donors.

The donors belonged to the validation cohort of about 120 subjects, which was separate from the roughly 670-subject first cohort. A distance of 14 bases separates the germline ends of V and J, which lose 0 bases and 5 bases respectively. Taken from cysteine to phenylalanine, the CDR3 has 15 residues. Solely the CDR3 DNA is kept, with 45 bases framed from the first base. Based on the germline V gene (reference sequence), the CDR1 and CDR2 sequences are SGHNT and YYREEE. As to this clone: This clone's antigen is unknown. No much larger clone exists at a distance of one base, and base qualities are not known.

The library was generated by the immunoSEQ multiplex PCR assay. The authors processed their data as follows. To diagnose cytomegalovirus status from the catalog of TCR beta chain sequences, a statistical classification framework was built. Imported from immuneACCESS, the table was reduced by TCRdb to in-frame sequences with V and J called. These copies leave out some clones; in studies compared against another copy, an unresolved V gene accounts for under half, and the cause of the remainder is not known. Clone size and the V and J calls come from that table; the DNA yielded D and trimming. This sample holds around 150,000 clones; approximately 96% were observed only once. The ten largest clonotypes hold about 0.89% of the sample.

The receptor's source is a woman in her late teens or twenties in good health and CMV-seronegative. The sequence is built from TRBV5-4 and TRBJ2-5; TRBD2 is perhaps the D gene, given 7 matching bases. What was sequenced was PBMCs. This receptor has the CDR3 CASSLAAGATETQYF. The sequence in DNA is TGTGCCAGCAGCTTGGCGGCGGGGGCTACGGAGACCCAGTACTTC.